One sample yielded the 22 T cell receptor beta chains listed below, sequenced in a study of OX40 agonist ivuxolimab in advanced cancers. TCRdb keeps only in-frame clones here, not all; method: immunoSEQ multiplex PCR. The sample comprises 65,000 to 100,000 clones, more than 85% of which are singletons, and roughly 6.9% rests with the top ten. The sequencing here drew on CD4+ or CD8+ T cells sorted from blood, taken in a trial of the OX40 agonist ivuxolimab. Receptors were obtained from an adult with an advanced solid tumor such as melanoma, head and neck, liver or kidney cancer.

V and J are TRBV11-3 and TRBJ1-6; D remains unclear. The germline V and J ends were trimmed by 2 bases and 10 bases, with 0 bases remaining between them. This CDR3 has 10 residues. From germline, CDR1 is SGHNT and CDR2 YENEEA. The CDR3 loop is CASSLSPLHF. CDR3 in DNA: TGTGCCAGCAGCTTATCACCCCTCCACTTT.

V is TRBV7-9 and J is TRBJ2-7; 7 nucleotides align to TRBD1. J gave up 7 bases and V 5 bases, and 11 bases lay outside the gene matches. Per the germline V gene, CDR1 is SEHNR and CDR2 is FQNEAQ (reference sequence). The CDR3 sequence is 14 residues long. The CDR3 region has the DNA TGTGCCAGCAGCCATATGGGGGACAGAGTGGAGCAGTACTTC. It specifies CASSHMGDRVEQYF. Looking up the rest from reference TRBV7-9 and TRBJ2-7 gives the full variable domain: DTGVSQNPRHKITKRGQNVTFRCDPISEHNRLYWYRQTLGQGPEFLTYFQNEAQLEKSRLLSDRFSAERPKGSFSTLEIQRTEQGDSAMYLCASSHMGDRVEQYFGPGTRLTVT.

The CDR3: CASSPPNGRGTGELFF. Here the CDR3 DNA reads TGTGCCAGCTCACCACCTAACGGGAGAGGAACCGGGGAGCTGTTTTTT. The V call is TRBV18, the J call TRBJ2-2; a weak D match, TRBD2 (6 bases). CDR3 length equals 16 residues. Germline CDR1 and CDR2: KGHSH and LQKENI. V was trimmed by 0 bases and J by 5 bases, leaving 13 bases between them.

The V gene is TRBV11-2, the J gene TRBJ2-5; no clear D gene. There are 13 residues in the CDR3. V shed 5 bases and J shed 2 bases, with 9 bases lying between them. Germline-derived CDR1 and CDR2 are SGHAT and FQNNGV. The CDR3 region is CASSVGNQETQYF. CDR3 sequence (DNA): TGTGCCAGCAGCGTGGGGAATCAAGAGACCCAGTACTTC.

The chain employs TRBV5-4 and TRBJ2-5; D remains ambiguous. The CDR3 contains 14 residues. Trimming pared 1 base from V and 2 bases from J, leaving 9 bases between. Germline CDR1 and CDR2: SGHNT and YYREEE (reference sequence). The DNA of the CDR3 is TGTGCCAGCAGCTTGTCAGTGGGACAAGAGACCCAGTACTTC. Its protein is CASSLSVGQETQYF. The full variable domain, with the rest looked up from reference TRBV5-4 and TRBJ2-5, is ETGVTQSPTHLIKTRGQQVTLRCSSQSGHNTVSWYQQALGQGPQFIFQYYREEENGRGNFPPRFSGLQFPNYSSELNVNALELDDSALYLCASSLSVGQETQYFGPGTRLLVL.

The chain combines TRBV28 with TRBJ1-5; unclear D gene. The CDR3 runs 14 residues. CDR1 is MDHEN and CDR2 is SYDVKM in the germline V gene. The germline V and J ends were trimmed by 4 bases and 1 base, with 8 bases remaining between them. CDR3 residues: CASSSPGSNQPQHF. The CDR3 DNA reads TGTGCCAGCAGTTCGCCCGGGAGCAATCAGCCCCAGCATTTT.

The chain employs TRBV9 and TRBJ2-7, with a weak D call TRBD2 (6 bases). This CDR3 is 15 amino acids long. V was cut by 0 bases and J by 6 bases, with 16 bases left in between. Germline values: CDR1 SGDLS, CDR2 YYNGEE. The CDR3 nucleotides are TGTGCCAGCAGCGTAGACCCCCGGGCGGGGCCCGAGCAGTACTTC. Translated: CASSVDPRAGPEQYF.

To note about this clone: An end of the junction does not agree with germline; a read error may underlie this. The genes are TRBV19 and TRBJ2-7, with D perhaps assigned TRBD1 or TRBD2 (5 bases each). Germline V gene sequence: CDR1 LNHDA, CDR2 SQIVND (reference sequence). There are 12 residues in the CDR3. This chain's CDR3 is CASSIIQGVKFF. Written as DNA, the CDR3 is TGTGCCAGTAGTATAATCCAGGGAGTTAAGTTCTTC.

The gene calls are TRBV28 and TRBJ1-5; D perhaps matches TRBD1 (5 bases). The CDR3 extends over 12 amino acids. Per the germline V gene, CDR1 is MDHEN and CDR2 is SYDVKM. With 7 bases removed from V and 4 bases from J, the gap between germline ends came to 8 bases. The DNA for the CDR3 is TGTGCCAGCAAGGGGCCGAATCAGCCCCAGCATTTT. The encoded protein is CASKGPNQPQHF.

This clone has only one observation. V is TRBV6-4 and J is TRBJ2-2; 11 bases align to TRBD1. Trimming at V came to 6 bases and at J to 4 bases, leaving 4 bases not matched to a gene. This CDR3 is 15 amino acids long. Germline CDR1 MRHNA, CDR2 SNTAGT. This chain's CDR3 is CASRPGQGATGELFF. DNA for the CDR3: TGTGCCAGCAGGCCAGGACAGGGGGCCACCGGGGAGCTGTTTTTT.

The chain employs TRBV19 and TRBJ1-4; D ambiguous. The germline V gene encodes CDR1 LNHDA and CDR2 SQIVND (reference sequence). This CDR3 contains 13 residues. With 8 bases removed from V and 6 bases from J, the gap between germline ends came to 13 bases. CDR3: CASQVRIDEKLFF. The CDR3 DNA reads as TGTGCCAGTCAGGTCAGGATAGATGAAAAACTGTTTTTT.

The chain uses TRBV29-1 and TRBJ2-3; possible D gene TRBD1, 5 bases. The CDR3 covers 11 residues. Germline CDR1 is SQVTM and CDR2 is ANQGSEA. Between the trimmed V and J ends, which lost 7 bases and 10 bases, there was a span of 15 bases. The CDR3 here is CSAEKGPAQYF. The CDR3 bases are TGCAGCGCCGAAAAGGGGCCTGCGCAGTATTTT.

The chain joins TRBV6-1 to TRBJ2-7; no definite D call. Germline CDR1 is MNHNS and CDR2 is SASEGT. V was cut by 4 bases and J by 4 bases, with 20 bases left in between. This CDR3 contains 16 residues. CDR3 in amino acids: CASSGLSTLYPYEQYF. CDR3 nucleotides: TGTGCCAGCAGTGGCCTCTCTACCTTATACCCTTACGAGCAGTACTTC.

This chain uses TRBV9 with TRBJ1-2, with TRBD1 matching 7 bases. This CDR3 contains 15 residues. CDR1 is SGDLS and CDR2 is YYNGEE in the germline V gene. V dropped 6 bases and J dropped 2; count of bases not matched to a gene: 10. CDR3 nucleotides: TGTGCCAGCACCCGGGAGGGGGCTTTAAACTATGGCTACACCTTC. Translating gives CASTREGALNYGYTF.

The V gene is TRBV10-3, the J gene TRBJ2-1; a possible D gene is TRBD2 (7 bases). Trimming removed 6 bases from V and 2 bases from J, with 14 bases in between. The germline CDR1 and CDR2 sequences are ENHRY and SYGVKD. The CDR3 sequence is 15 residues long. Written as DNA, the CDR3 is TGTGCCATCAGCGAGGGGGGGATCCCCTACAATGAGCAGTTCTTC. This codes for CAISEGGIPYNEQFF.

The chain has TRBV23-1 and TRBJ2-5; no definite D call. TRBV23-1 is an ORF; its function is uncertain. This CDR3 is 13 amino acids long. Trimming stripped 10 bases from V and 7 bases from J, with 19 bases between. CDR3 sequence: CAKGWGNGGTQYF. In DNA form, the CDR3 reads TGCGCCAAAGGATGGGGAAATGGCGGGACCCAGTACTTC.

The chain uses TRBV7-9 and TRBJ2-1; D is ambiguous. V lost 2 bases and J 7 bases, leaving 9 bases between the germline ends. The CDR3 runs 13 residues. Germline CDR1 and CDR2: SEHNR and FQNEAQ (reference sequence). The CDR3 DNA follows: TGTGCCAGCAGCTTATTTGGTAGGAATGAGCAGTTCTTC. Translating it yields CASSLFGRNEQFF.

Points on this clone: A junction end diverges from the germline sequence, so it may reflect a read error. V is TRBV5-4 and J is TRBJ2-7; TRBD2 matches 8 bases. Germline V lookup: CDR1 SGHNT, CDR2 YYREEE (reference sequence). The CDR3 spans 11 residues. The CDR3 here is CASSLQREQHF. Written as DNA, the CDR3 is TGTGCCAGCAGCCTCCAGCGGGAGCAGCACTTC.

This chain connects TRBV11-3 to TRBJ2-2; TRBD2 matches at 16 bases. The CDR3 covers 17 residues. Germline CDR1 is SGHNT and CDR2 is YENEEA. With V trimmed by 3 bases and J by 3 bases, 1 base remained unmatched. The CDR3 sequence is CASSFGTSGRDTGELFF. The CDR3, as DNA: TGTGCCAGCAGCTTCGGGACTAGCGGGAGGGACACCGGGGAGCTGTTTTTT.

The CDR3 DNA is TGTGCCAGCAGCGTAGCAGGGTACAATGAGCAGTTCTTC. It codes for CASSVAGYNEQFF. This rearrangement joins TRBV9 to TRBJ2-1, with D possibly being TRBD1 (5 bases). Germline CDR1 and CDR2: SGDLS and YYNGEE. The CDR3 loop spans 13 amino acids. V dropped 0 bases and J dropped 4 bases, with 5 bases sitting between them.

The rearrangement uses TRBV30 and TRBJ2-5, with 8 positions matching TRBD1. The DNA end is more similar to TRBJ2-7, so the J call may be wrong. The CDR3 length is 14 residues. Germline loops: CDR1 GTSNPN, CDR2 SVGIG (reference sequence). CDR3 in amino acids: CAWSARTGLNEQYF. The CDR3, as DNA: TGTGCCTGGAGCGCCCGGACAGGGTTAAACGAGCAGTACTTC.

The chain links TRBV7-9 to TRBJ2-5; D perhaps matches TRBD2 (6 bases). The DNA end is more similar to TRBJ2-7, so the J call may be wrong. Germline CDR1 SEHNR, CDR2 FQNEAQ (reference sequence). This CDR3 is 15 amino acids long. CDR3: CASSSPRWGAYEQYF. CDR3 bases: TGTGCCAGCAGCTCGCCACGATGGGGGGCCTACGAGCAGTACTTC.